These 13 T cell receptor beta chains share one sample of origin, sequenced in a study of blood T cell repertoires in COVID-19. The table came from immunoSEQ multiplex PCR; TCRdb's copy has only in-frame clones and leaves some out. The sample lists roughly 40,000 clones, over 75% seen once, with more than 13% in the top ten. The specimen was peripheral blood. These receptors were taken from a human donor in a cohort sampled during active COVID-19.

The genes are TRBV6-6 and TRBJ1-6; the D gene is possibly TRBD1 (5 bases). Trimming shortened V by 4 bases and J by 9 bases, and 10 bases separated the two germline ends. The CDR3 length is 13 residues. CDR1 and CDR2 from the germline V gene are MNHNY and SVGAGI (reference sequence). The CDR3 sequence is CASSSGLGSPLHF. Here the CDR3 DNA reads TGTGCCAGCAGTTCAGGGCTCGGTTCACCCCTCCACTTT.

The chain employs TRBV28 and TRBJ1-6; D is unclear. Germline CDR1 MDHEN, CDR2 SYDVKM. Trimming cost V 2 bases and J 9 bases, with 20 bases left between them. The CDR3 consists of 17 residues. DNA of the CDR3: TGTGCCAGCAGTTTAGGCACCCCGATTATCGGAGGTTCACCCCTCCACTTT. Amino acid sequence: CASSLGTPIIGGSPLHF.

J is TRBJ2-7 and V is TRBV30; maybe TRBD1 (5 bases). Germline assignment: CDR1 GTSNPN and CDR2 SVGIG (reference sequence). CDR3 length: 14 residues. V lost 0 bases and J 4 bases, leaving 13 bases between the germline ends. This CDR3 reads CAWSVRRERYEQYF. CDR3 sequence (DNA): TGTGCCTGGAGTGTACGCAGGGAAAGATACGAGCAGTACTTC.

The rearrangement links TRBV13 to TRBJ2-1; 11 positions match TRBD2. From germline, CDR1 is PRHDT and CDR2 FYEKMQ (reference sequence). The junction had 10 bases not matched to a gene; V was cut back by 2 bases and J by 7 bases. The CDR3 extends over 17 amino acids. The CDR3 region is CASSLLLGLAATNEQFF. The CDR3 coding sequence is TGTGCCAGCAGCTTATTATTGGGACTAGCGGCTACAAATGAGCAGTTCTTC.

In DNA, the CDR3 is TGTGCCAGCAGCTTAAGTAGCGGGAATTACGAGCAGTACTTC. Its translation is CASSLSSGNYEQYF. This sequence joins TRBV7-2 and TRBJ2-7, with TRBD2 matching 8 bases. After removal of 2 bases from V and 4 bases from J, the junction contained 4 bases not matched to a gene. Germline CDR1 is SGHTA and CDR2 is FQGNSA. The CDR3 sequence is 14 residues long. The variable domain in full, with the rest retrieved from reference TRBV7-2 and TRBJ2-7, is GAGVSQSPSNKVTEKGKDVELRCDPISGHTALYWYRQSLGQGLEFLIYFQGNSAPDKSGLPSDRFSAERTGGSVSTLTIQRTQQEDSAVYLCASSLSSGNYEQYFGPGTRLTVT.

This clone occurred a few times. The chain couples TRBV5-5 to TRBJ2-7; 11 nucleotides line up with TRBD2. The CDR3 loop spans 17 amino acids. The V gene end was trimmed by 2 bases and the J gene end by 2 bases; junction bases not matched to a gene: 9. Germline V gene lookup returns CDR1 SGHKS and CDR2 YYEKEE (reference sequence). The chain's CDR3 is CASSFLAGGQNAYEQYF. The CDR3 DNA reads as TGTGCCAGCAGCTTCTTAGCGGGAGGGCAAAACGCCTACGAGCAGTACTTC. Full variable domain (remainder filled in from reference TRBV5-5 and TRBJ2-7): DAGVTQSPTHLIKTRGQQVTLRCSPISGHKSVSWYQQVLGQGPQFIFQYYEKEERGRGNFPDRFSARQFPNYSSELNVNALLLGDSALYLCASSFLAGGQNAYEQYFGPGTRLTVT.

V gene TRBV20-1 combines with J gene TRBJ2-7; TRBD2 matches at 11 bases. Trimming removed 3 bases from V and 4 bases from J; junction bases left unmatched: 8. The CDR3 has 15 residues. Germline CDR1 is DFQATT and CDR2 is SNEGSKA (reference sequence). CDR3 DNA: TGCAGTGCTAGTTGGGCTAGCGGGAGGTCTTACGAGCAGTACTTC. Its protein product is CSASWASGRSYEQYF.

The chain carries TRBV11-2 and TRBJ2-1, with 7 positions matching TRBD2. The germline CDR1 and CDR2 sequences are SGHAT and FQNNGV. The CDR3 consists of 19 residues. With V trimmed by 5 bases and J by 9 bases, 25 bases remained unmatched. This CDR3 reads CASSASLTSSGKSSREQFF. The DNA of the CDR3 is TGTGCCAGCAGCGCCTCCCTTACCTCTAGCGGAAAAAGTTCCCGTGAGCAGTTCTTC.

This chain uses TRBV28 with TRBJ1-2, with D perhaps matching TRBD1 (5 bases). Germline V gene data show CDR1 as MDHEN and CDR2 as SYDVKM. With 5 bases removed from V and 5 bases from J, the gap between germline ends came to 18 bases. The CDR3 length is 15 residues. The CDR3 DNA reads TGTGCCAGCAGTACTCAGGGCGCGCGGCCTTATGGCTACACCTTC. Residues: CASSTQGARPYGYTF.

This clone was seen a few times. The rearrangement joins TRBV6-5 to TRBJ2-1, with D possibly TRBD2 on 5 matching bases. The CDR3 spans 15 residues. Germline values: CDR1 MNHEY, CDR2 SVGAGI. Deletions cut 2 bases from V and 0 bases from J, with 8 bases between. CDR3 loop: CASSYVRGSYNEQFF. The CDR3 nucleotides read TGTGCCAGCAGTTACGTACGGGGCTCCTACAATGAGCAGTTCTTC.

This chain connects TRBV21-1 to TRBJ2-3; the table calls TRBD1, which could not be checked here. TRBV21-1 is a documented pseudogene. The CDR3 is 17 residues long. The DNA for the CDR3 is TGTGCCAGCAGCAAATATCCCTGGACAGATCGCACAGATACGCAGTATTTT. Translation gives CASSKYPWTDRTDTQYF.

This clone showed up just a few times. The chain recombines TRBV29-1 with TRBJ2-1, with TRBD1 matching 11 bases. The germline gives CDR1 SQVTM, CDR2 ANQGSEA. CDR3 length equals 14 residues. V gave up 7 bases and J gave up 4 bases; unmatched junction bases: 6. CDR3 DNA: TGCAGCGCCCGGACAGGGGGCCTTTACAATGAGCAGTTCTTC. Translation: CSARTGGLYNEQFF.

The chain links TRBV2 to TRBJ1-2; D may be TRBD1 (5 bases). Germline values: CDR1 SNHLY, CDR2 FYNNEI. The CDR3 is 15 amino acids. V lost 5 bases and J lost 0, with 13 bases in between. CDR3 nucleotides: TGTGCCAGCAGTTTGAGCGACAGTGCTAACTATGGCTACACCTTC. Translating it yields CASSLSDSANYGYTF.